These 7 T cell receptor beta chains were sequenced from one sample in a study of cytomegalovirus exposure and HLA in healthy donors (dated by TCRdb to 2017 to 2019). Library prep was done by the immunoSEQ multiplex PCR assay. For the multiplex PCR, a mixture combining 60 forward primers for TCR Vbeta segments and 13 reverse primers for TCR Jbeta segments was used. TCRdb provides this immuneACCESS table in a form limited to in-frame rearrangements. Some clones are lacking; in checked studies, under half of them reflect an unresolved V gene, and why the rest are absent is not known. Counted in this sample were around 78,000 clones; approximately 88% of them appeared once. The top ten constitute roughly 2.4% of the sample. Material: PBMCs. These receptor sequences come from a woman aged 45-60 years in good health and CMV-seronegative.

This clone appeared once. The CDR3: CASSRQTSVYEQYF. CDR3 bases: TGTGCCAGCAGCCGACAGACTAGCGTCTACGAGCAGTACTTC. The genes are TRBV6-1 and TRBJ2-7; 8 bases are a match to TRBD2. The CDR3 runs to 14 residues. Germline CDR1 MNHNS, CDR2 SASEGT. Trimming at V came to 6 bases and at J to 3 bases, leaving 7 bases not matched to a gene.

The V and J genes are TRBV7-2 and TRBJ2-1; 7 bases fit TRBD1. Germline values: CDR1 SGHTA, CDR2 FQGNSA. The CDR3 sequence is 17 residues long. V was clipped by 5 bases and J by 1 base; unmatched bases: 11. In DNA, the CDR3 is TGTGCCAGCAGCAACCCAAGACAGGGTCTATCCTACAATGAGCAGTTCTTC. Translation gives CASSNPRQGLSYNEQFF. Full variable domain (remainder filled in from reference TRBV7-2 and TRBJ2-1): GAGVSQSPSNKVTEKGKDVELRCDPISGHTALYWYRQSLGQGLEFLIYFQGNSAPDKSGLPSDRFSAERTGGSVSTLTIQRTQQEDSAVYLCASSNPRQGLSYNEQFFGPGTRLTVL.

The chain combines TRBV4-1 with TRBJ1-3; D remains ambiguous. The CDR3 is 14 residues long. CDR1 and CDR2 (germline): MGHRA, YSYEKL. With 4 bases removed from V and 3 bases from J, the gap between germline ends came to 10 bases. Here the CDR3 reads CASSPSAGGNTIYF. In DNA form, the CDR3 reads TGCGCCAGCAGCCCCTCCGCCGGTGGAAACACCATATATTTT.

The chain recombines TRBV15 with TRBJ2-7; 14 bases agree with TRBD2. CDR1 and CDR2 (germline): LNHNV, YYDKDF (reference sequence). The trim removed 0 bases at V and 6 bases at J, leaving 13 bases unmatched. The CDR3 is 19 amino acids. The CDR3 loop reads CATSRDLPTSGGVGGEQYV. The CDR3 DNA follows: TGTGCCACCAGCAGAGACCTACCGACTAGCGGGGGGGTGGGGGGCGAGCAGTACGTC.

The V call is TRBV7-2, the J call TRBJ2-7, with TRBD2 matching 7 bases. This CDR3 region has 17 residues. Germline V lookup: CDR1 SGHTA, CDR2 FQGNSA. V gave up 2 bases and J gave up 5 bases; unmatched junction bases: 15. Here the CDR3 reads CASSLRRERLIGNEQYF. CDR3 bases: TGTGCCAGCAGCTTAAGGCGGGAGAGATTGATCGGTAACGAGCAGTACTTC.

The table lists this clone with a count of one. V usage is TRBV27 and J usage is TRBJ1-5; D possibly corresponds to TRBD1 (5 bases). With 6 bases removed from V and 13 bases from J, the gap between germline ends came to 13 bases. CDR3 length: 11 residues. In germline, CDR1 is MNHEY, CDR2 SMNVEV (reference sequence). CDR3 region: CASRNAGEQHF. Here the CDR3 DNA reads TGTGCCAGCAGAAACGCGGGGGAGCAGCATTTT.

This rearrangement joins TRBV12-5 to TRBJ1-2, with 10 bases lining up with TRBD1. Per germline, CDR1 LGHNT and CDR2 FRNRAP. The trim removed 6 bases at V and 2 bases at J, leaving 3 bases unmatched. This CDR3 is 14 amino acids long. CDR3 loop: CASGGTGANYGYTF. The CDR3 DNA follows: TGTGCTAGTGGGGGGACAGGGGCCAACTATGGCTACACCTTC.